This passage covers 24 T cell receptor beta chains from one sample sequenced in a study of tumor and adjacent non-tumor tissue in lung cancer (dated 2018 in TCRdb). RNA was isolated from bulk unsorted tissue, and RNA quality was assessed with a NanoDrop ND-1000 and an Agilent 2100. Distant non-tumor tissue taken more than 3 cm from the tumor edge was used as the normal lung sample. Libraries were made using multiplex PCR. Sequencing instrument: Illumina HiSeq 2500. TCRbeta libraries were constructed through three rounds of nested PCR with primers (Table S4) according to protocols adapted from ARM-PCR. The public reads were reanalyzed by TCRdb: fastp trimming at Q25, MiXCR alignment, in-frame beta chains only. Rows matching on CDR3 protein sequence are summarized as one entry with the most common DNA and genes. The sample yields approximately 77,000 distinct CDR3 sequences; 80% to 90% were counted once. About half of the sample comes from the top ten.

The specimen sequenced was distant non-tumor lung tissue. These receptors all come from a man aged 55 to 70 with non-small cell lung cancer.

This chain uses TRBV12-3 or TRBV12-4 with TRBJ2-3; 7 positions agree with TRBD2. The V segment lost 7 bases and the J segment 2 bases; nucleotides outside the gene matches: 9. This CDR3 has 15 residues. CDR3 in DNA: TGTGCCAGCACAGGGACTAATGGGGACACAGATACGCAGTATTTT. It encodes CASTGTNGDTDTQYF.

The V gene is TRBV7-9, the J gene TRBJ2-1, with D uncertain. Trimming left V 7 bases short and J 9 bases short, with 10 bases between. The CDR3 runs to 11 residues. Germline V gene lookup returns CDR1 SEHNR and CDR2 FQNEAQ (reference sequence). CDR3 in DNA: TGTGCCAGCACCCTAGTAATTGAGCAGTTCTTC. Protein sequence: CASTLVIEQFF. Combining the CDR3 with reference TRBV7-9 and TRBJ2-1 gives the whole variable domain DTGVSQNPRHKITKRGQNVTFRCDPISEHNRLYWYRQTLGQGPEFLTYFQNEAQLEKSRLLSDRFSAERPKGSFSTLEIQRTEQGDSAMYLCASTLVIEQFFGPGTRLTVL.

The V call is TRBV6-6, the J call TRBJ1-2, with D tentatively TRBD1 (5 bases). CDR3 length equals 16 residues. Trimming removed 2 bases at V and 1 base at J, with 14 bases between. CDR1 and CDR2 from the germline V gene are MNHNY and SVGAGI (reference sequence). This CDR3 reads CASSYDSLTDNYGYTF. The CDR3 DNA sequence: TGTGCCAGCAGTTACGACAGTCTTACAGATAACTATGGCTACACCTTC.

Concerning this clonotype itself: The conserved phenylalanine or tryptophan is not found at the CDR3 terminus, so this likely reflects a read error. It is unclear where the CDR3 begins or ends on the DNA, so no DNA is shown, and the CDR3 is as TCRdb lists it. The chain joins TRBV5-6 to TRBJ2-5; the table's TRBD1 call for D was not verified on the DNA. The length of the CDR3 is 13 amino acids, counting both ends. Germline CDR1 is SGHDT and CDR2 is YYEEEE. The CDR3 region is CASSLRGGETLYL.

As for this clonotype: At one of its ends the junction is not consistent with the germline gene, which may arise from a read error. V is TRBV9 and J is TRBJ2-1, with D tentatively TRBD2 (6 bases). The CDR3 covers 15 residues. CDR1 and CDR2 from the germline V gene are SGDLS and YYNGEE. DNA for the CDR3: TGTACCAGCAGCATAGTTGGGCAAGGGAGGAATGAGCATCTCTTC. The encoded protein is CTSSIVGQGRNEHLF. Combining the CDR3 with reference TRBV9 and TRBJ2-1 gives the whole variable domain DSGVTQTPKHLITATGQRVTLRCSPRSGDLSVYWYQQSLDQGLQFLIQYYNGEERAKGNILERFSAQQFPDLHSELNLSSLELGDSALYFCTSSIVGQGRNEHLFGPGTRLTVL.

This sequence joins TRBV20-1 and TRBJ2-1; weak D call: TRBD2 (6 bases). The ends were cut back, 2 bases at V and 9 bases at J, with 20 bases in the middle. The CDR3 sequence is 15 residues long. CDR1 and CDR2 from the germline V gene are DFQATT and SNEGSKA (reference sequence). The CDR3 sequence: CSARIAGGTVGEQFF. DNA for the CDR3: TGCAGTGCTAGAATCGCTGGCGGGACTGTAGGTGAGCAGTTCTTC.

A single count supports this clonotype. An end of the junction does not agree with germline; a read error may underlie this. This rearrangement joins TRBV20-1 to TRBJ2-7; no firm D call. There are 12 residues in the CDR3. Germline-derived CDR1 and CDR2 are DFQATT and SNEGSKA (reference sequence). The DNA for the CDR3 is TGCAGTGCTAGTAGGGTCACCTACAAGCAGTACTTC. Its translation is CSASRVTYKQYF.

As concerns this clonotype: One end of the junction is discordant with germline, which a read error may explain. The chain couples TRBV12-3 or TRBV12-4 to TRBJ2-1, with 9 bases matching TRBD2. The CDR3 is 17 residues long. CDR3 residues: CASSSWTSGGTNNEQIF. Here the CDR3 DNA reads TGTGCCAGCAGTTCTTGGACAAGCGGGGGGACCAACAATGAGCAGATCTTC.

Of note for this clonotype: A read error is likely, as this CDR3 ends without the conserved phenylalanine or tryptophan. Because the CDR3's place on the DNA is in doubt, the DNA is left out and the CDR3 is given as listed by TCRdb. The chain links TRBV13 to TRBJ2-2. The CDR3 region is 12 residues in length, termini included. The germline V gene encodes CDR1 PRHDT and CDR2 FYEKMQ (reference sequence). Here the CDR3 reads CASSQPVGELFY.

Concerning this clonotype itself: A junction end diverges from the germline sequence, so it may reflect a read error. The V and J genes are TRBV11-2 and TRBJ2-5; D not certain. The CDR3 covers 14 residues. Per the germline V gene, CDR1 is SGHAT and CDR2 is FQNNGV. CDR3 sequence: CASSFGEVQETHYF. The CDR3 nucleotides are TGTGCCAGCAGCTTTGGAGAGGTCCAAGAGACCCATTACTTC.

Regarding this clonotype: At one end the junction does not follow the germline gene, possibly because of a read error. The rearrangement links TRBV10-3 to TRBJ2-2; tentative D call: TRBD2 (7 bases). Germline CDR1 and CDR2: ENHRY and SYGVKD. The CDR3 contains 17 residues. The CDR3 region is CTISESGGALNTGELFF. As DNA, the CDR3 is TGTACCATCAGTGAGTCGGGGGGCGCTCTGAACACCGGGGAGCTGTTTTTT.

This clonotype was detected once. The V gene is TRBV20-1, the J gene TRBJ2-3; no clear D. The V gene's germline CDR1 is DFQATT and CDR2 SNEGSKA (reference sequence). The CDR3 is made up of 14 amino acids. V shed 3 bases and J shed 6 bases, with 16 bases lying between them. Written as DNA, the CDR3 is TGCAGTGCTAGCGGCTCAAGGCTTTCTGATACGCAGTATTTT. It encodes CSASGSRLSDTQYF.

The V call is TRBV11-3, the J call TRBJ2-1, with TRBD2 matching 9 bases. Per the germline V gene, CDR1 is SGHNT and CDR2 is YENEEA. Trimming cost V 1 base and J 7 bases; bases outside gene matches: 8. CDR3 length: 16 amino acids. CDR3 residues: CASSLGGTSIENEQFF. The CDR3 bases are TGTGCCAGCAGCTTAGGGGGGACTAGCATCGAGAATGAGCAGTTCTTC.

As for this clonotype: As the CDR3 is not closed by the conserved phenylalanine or tryptophan, this likely results from a read error. The chain combines TRBV4-3 with TRBJ2-6, with D possibly matching TRBD1 (5 bases). Germline V gives CDR1 LGHNA, CDR2 YSLEER. The CDR3 contains 15 residues. CDR3 sequence reads: CASSQDNSGANALTY. In nucleotides, the CDR3 is TGCGCCAGCAGCCAAGACAACTCTGGGGCCAACGCCCTGACTTAC.

This clonotype occurred many times. CDR3 in amino acids: CASSQPRASGGTDTQYF. In DNA, the CDR3 is TGCGCCAGCAGCCAACCCCGGGCGTCGGGGGGGACAGATACGCAGTATTTT. The chain combines TRBV4-1 with TRBJ2-3, with 8 bases that match TRBD2. Germline CDR1 is MGHRA and CDR2 is YSYEKL. The ends lost 2 bases at V and 3 bases at J; junction bases unmatched: 10. The CDR3 sequence is 17 residues long.

Note on this clonotype: The germline gene is not matched at one end of the junction; a read error may be the cause. The chain combines TRBV11-2 with TRBJ1-6; 7 bases match TRBD1. The CDR3 sequence is 15 residues long. Per germline, CDR1 SGHAT and CDR2 FQNNGV. Written as DNA, the CDR3 is TGTGCCAGCAGCTTAGGAGGGGGCAATGATTCGCCCCTCCACTTT. Amino acids: CASSLGGGNDSPLHF.

This clonotype was detected ten times or more. V is TRBV6-1 and J is TRBJ2-3; possibly TRBD1 or TRBD2 for D (6 bases each). This CDR3 has 17 residues. The germline CDR1 and CDR2 sequences are MNHNS and SASEGT. V was trimmed by 6 bases and J by 0 bases, leaving 19 bases between them. The CDR3 protein is CASRAKGGGLSTDTQYF. In DNA, the CDR3 is TGTGCCAGCAGGGCAAAAGGGGGAGGCCTCAGCACAGATACGCAGTATTTT.

This clonotype was counted at least ten times. J is TRBJ2-3 and V is TRBV11-2; TRBD2 aligns across 7 bases. Germline lookup yields CDR1 SGHAT and CDR2 FQNNGV. The junction had 7 bases not matched to a gene; V was cut back by 1 base and J by 9 bases. This CDR3 is 14 amino acids long. The CDR3 region is CASSLGREVVTQYF. The CDR3 coding sequence is TGTGCCAGCAGCTTAGGCCGGGAGGTCGTAACGCAGTATTTT.

As concerns this clonotype: It may be a read error: a sequence one base away is much more abundant. The V gene is TRBV24-1, the J gene TRBJ2-6; D ambiguous. Germline assignment: CDR1 KGHDR and CDR2 SFDVKD. This CDR3 is 16 amino acids long. In DNA form, the CDR3 reads TGTGCCACCAGTGATTCTACACCCCCTGGGACCAACGTCCTGACTTTC. Protein product: CATSDSTPPGTNVLTF.

In its sample, this clonotype was seen many times. The CDR3 is CSARTEVGVLREQYF. The CDR3 nucleotides are TGCAGTGCTAGGACGGAGGTAGGGGTGCTACGGGAGCAGTACTTC. The genes are TRBV20-1 and TRBJ2-7; either TRBD1 or TRBD2 may supply D (5 bases each). The CDR3 is 15 residues long. From germline, CDR1 is DFQATT and CDR2 SNEGSKA (reference sequence). V gave up 3 bases and J gave up 7 bases, with 22 bases separating them.

On this clonotype: A read error may produce the germline difference seen at one junction end. V gene TRBV29-1 combines with J gene TRBJ2-2; D possibly corresponds to TRBD2 (5 bases). Germline V gives CDR1 SQVTM, CDR2 ANQGSEA. The length of the CDR3 is 13 residues. CDR3 in DNA: TGCAGCGTTCTAGCCAGGAACACCGGGGAGCTATTTTTT. Translating gives CSVLARNTGELFF.

This chain uses TRBV10-2 with TRBJ2-3, with D tentatively TRBD1 (6 bases). The germline gives CDR1 WSHSY, CDR2 SAAADI. CDR3 length equals 15 residues. Trimming removed 10 bases at V and 0 bases at J, with 17 bases between. The CDR3 region is CATTESGASTDTQYF. DNA for the CDR3: TGCGCCACCACTGAGTCAGGGGCTAGCACAGATACGCAGTATTTT.

This clonotype was picked up a small number of times. An end of the junction differs from the germline gene, which may be a read error. This rearrangement joins TRBV29-1 to TRBJ2-5, with D unresolved. The CDR3 has 12 residues. Germline values: CDR1 SQVTM, CDR2 ANQGSEA. This CDR3 is CSVAAFVEIQYF. The CDR3 DNA is TGCAGTGTCGCCGCCTTTGTTGAGATCCAGTACTTC.

In regard to this clonotype: As the CDR3 is not closed by the conserved phenylalanine or tryptophan, this likely results from a read error. The DNA is left out, because the CDR3 cannot be placed on it with certainty; the CDR3 is given as TCRdb lists it. The chain uses TRBV11-2 and TRBJ2-5; the table's D call, TRBD1, has no DNA check behind it. Germline assignment: CDR1 SGHAT and CDR2 FQNNGV. Including both end residues, the CDR3 is 13 amino acids long. This CDR3 is CVSSSTGEETKYI.